This TCR beta chain was sequenced in a study of blood T cell repertoires in COVID-19. For the study at large: The United States, Italy and Spain provided the acute and convalescent COVID-19 samples.

The CDR3 loop spans 14 amino acids. CDR1 MNHEY and CDR2 SMNVEV come from the germline V gene (reference sequence). The J segment lost 9 bases and the V segment lost 4 bases, leaving 8 bases of the junction unmatched. Measured with immunoSEQ multiplex PCR; TCRdb has only the in-frame clones, and not every one. In the table there are approximately 220,000 clones, 80% to 90% of which are singletons. The sequenced sample consisted of peripheral blood. V and J are TRBV27 and TRBJ2-1; 8 nucleotides agree with TRBD2. The clonotype was recovered from a man aged 45-60 years with acute or convalescent COVID-19. CDR3 DNA: TGTGCCAGCAGTTCGGGACTAGAAGTAACTGAGCAGTTCTTC. Protein: CASSSGLEVTEQFF.